This T cell receptor (beta chain) appears in the sequencing data of a study of shared clonotypes between healthy human individuals. At the level of the study: Used for every donor were three CD4 naive, three CD4 memory, two CD8 naive and one CD8 memory plate.

Turning to this clone: One end of the junction fails to match germline, which may point to a read error.

Profiled with immunoSEQ multiplex PCR; TCRdb holds only in-frame clones, not every one. The table has 2.3 million or so clones, approximately 95% seen once. Sequencing used naive CD4+ T cells from PBMCs. Regarding subset: CD45RA+ positively selected. The TCR comes from a young man in good health. Some clones in this sample may be carry-over from other donors' samples.

The CDR3 DNA reads TGTGCCAGTAGTATAGATTGGGCCGGAGAGCTGTTTTTT. Translated: CASSIDWAGELFF. The chain is built from TRBV19 and TRBJ2-2; no definite D call. The CDR3 is 13 amino acids. Germline loops: CDR1 LNHDA, CDR2 SQIVND (reference sequence). Using reference TRBV19 and TRBJ2-2 for the parts outside the CDR3, the full variable domain is DGGITQSPKYLFRKEGQNVTLSCEQNLNHDAMYWYRQDPGQGLRLIYYSQIVNDFQKGDIAEGYSVSREKKESFPLTVTSAQKNPTAFYLCASSIDWAGELFFGEGSRLTVL.